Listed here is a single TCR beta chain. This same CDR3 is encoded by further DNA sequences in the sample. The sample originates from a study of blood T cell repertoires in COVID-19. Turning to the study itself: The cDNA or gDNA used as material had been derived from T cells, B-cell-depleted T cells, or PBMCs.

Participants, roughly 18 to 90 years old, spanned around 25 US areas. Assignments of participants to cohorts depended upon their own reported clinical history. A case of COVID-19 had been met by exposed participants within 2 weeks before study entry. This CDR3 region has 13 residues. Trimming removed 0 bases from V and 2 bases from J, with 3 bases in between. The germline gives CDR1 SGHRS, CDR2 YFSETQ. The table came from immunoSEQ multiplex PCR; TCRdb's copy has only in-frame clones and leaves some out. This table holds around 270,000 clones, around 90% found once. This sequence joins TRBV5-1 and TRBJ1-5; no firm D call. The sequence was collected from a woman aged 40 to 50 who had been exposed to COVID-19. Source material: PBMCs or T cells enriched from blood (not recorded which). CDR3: CASSLAGNQPQHF. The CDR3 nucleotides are TGCGCCAGCAGCTTGGCCGGCAATCAGCCCCAGCATTTT.